This T cell receptor beta chain was documented in a study of T cell repertoires in ileal Crohn's disease. Study-level findings and limits: Within the first postoperative year, endoscopy came at median around seven months. Active smokers at surgery had more clonal expansions than non-smokers.

The V segment lost 6 bases and the J segment 2 bases; nucleotides outside the gene matches: 10. CDR1 MNHNS and CDR2 SASEGT come from the germline V gene. The CDR3 contains 16 residues. To note about this clone: Its antigen is undetermined.

Specified time point: neoterminal ileum biopsy at postoperative endoscopy, about 6 months after surgery. The data were produced by immunoSEQ multiplex PCR, yet TCRdb's version contains in-frame clones alone and is incomplete. The table has about 5,300 clones, nearly 80% seen once. The gene calls are TRBV6-1 and TRBJ2-7; TRBD2 matches at 10 bases. Specimen: ileal tissue. The TCR originated in an adult with Crohn's disease. The CDR3 sequence: CASRELSGGDPYEQYF. The CDR3 bases are TGTGCCAGCAGGGAACTCAGCGGGGGGGATCCCTACGAGCAGTACTTC.